This passage covers 23 T cell receptor beta chains from one sample sequenced in a study of blood T cell repertoires in COVID-19. Libraries were prepared by immunoSEQ multiplex PCR; TCRdb keeps only in-frame clonotypes and omits some of them. The top ten clones hold about 4.8% of a sample with approximately 200,000 clones, 86% of them seen once. Sequencing used peripheral blood. Receptors were obtained from a man aged 45-65 years with acute or convalescent COVID-19.

The V gene is TRBV9, the J gene TRBJ1-1; maybe TRBD1 (5 bases). The V gene's germline CDR1 is SGDLS and CDR2 YYNGEE. Deletions cut 3 bases from V and 0 bases from J, with 12 bases between. The CDR3 consists of 15 residues. CDR3 amino acids: CASSATTVMNTEAFF. DNA of the CDR3: TGTGCCAGCAGCGCGACGACAGTTATGAACACTGAAGCTTTCTTT.

The genes are TRBV6-5 and TRBJ2-5, with 8 bases lining up with TRBD2. The CDR3 has 15 amino acids. V lost 6 bases to trimming and J lost 5 bases; unmatched junction nucleotides: 11. From germline, CDR1 is MNHEY and CDR2 SVGAGI. In nucleotides, the CDR3 is TGTGCCAGCAGGGTGACTAGCCCGGGGGGGGAGACCCAGTACTTC. The encoded protein is CASRVTSPGGETQYF.

The genes are TRBV5-1 and TRBJ2-3; weak D call: TRBD1 (8 bases). The CDR3 has 15 residues. The V gene's germline CDR1 is SGHRS and CDR2 YFSETQ. Trimming left V 2 bases short and J 3 bases short, with 13 bases between. The CDR3 DNA follows: TGCGCCAGCAGCTTCGACAGGGGAGGGACAGATACGCAGTATTTT. Amino acid sequence: CASSFDRGGTDTQYF.

The rearrangement joins TRBV3-1 (or the pseudogene TRBV3-2) to TRBJ2-5, with D possibly TRBD2 on 6 matching bases. There are 16 residues in the CDR3. Trimming removed 2 bases at V and 2 bases at J, with 15 bases between. CDR1 and CDR2 (germline): LGHDT, YNNKEL (reference sequence). The CDR3 DNA sequence: TGTGCCAGCAGCCAATGGAGGGGACTGCCACAAGAGACCCAGTACTTC. Its translation: CASSQWRGLPQETQYF.

This clone was picked up a small number of times. The rearrangement links TRBV3-1 (or the pseudogene TRBV3-2) to TRBJ2-7; TRBD1 matches 8 bases. J lost 4 bases, V lost 3 bases, and 5 bases had no gene match. Looked up from germline, CDR1 is LGHDT and CDR2 is YNNKEL (reference sequence). The CDR3 loop spans 14 amino acids. The CDR3 protein is CASSQRQGSYEQYF. The DNA of the CDR3 is TGTGCCAGCAGCCAGAGACAGGGGAGTTACGAGCAGTACTTC.

This clone was counted a single time. This sequence joins TRBV4-1 and TRBJ1-1; D is unresolved. Deletions cut 0 bases from V and 3 bases from J, with 11 bases between. The germline CDR1 and CDR2 sequences are MGHRA and YSYEKL. This CDR3 is built from 15 residues. The chain's CDR3 is CASSQDGLGDTEAFF. In DNA form, the CDR3 reads TGCGCCAGCAGCCAAGACGGCCTTGGAGACACTGAAGCTTTCTTT.

The V call is TRBV9, the J call TRBJ1-4; 7 positions agree with TRBD1. The V gene end was trimmed by 2 bases and the J gene end by 8 bases; junction bases not matched to a gene: 6. Germline V gene data show CDR1 as SGDLS and CDR2 as YYNGEE. This CDR3 has 14 amino acids. Written as DNA, the CDR3 is TGTGCCAGCAGCGTCGGAACAGGGGTGGAAAAACTGTTTTTT. Translated, it gives CASSVGTGVEKLFF. Variable domain in full (rest from reference TRBV9 and TRBJ1-4): DSGVTQTPKHLITATGQRVTLRCSPRSGDLSVYWYQQSLDQGLQFLIQYYNGEERAKGNILERFSAQQFPDLHSELNLSSLELGDSALYFCASSVGTGVEKLFFGSGTQLSVL.

V gene TRBV5-1 combines with J gene TRBJ1-1; D uncertain. The CDR3 loop spans 15 amino acids. Germline CDR1 SGHRS, CDR2 YFSETQ. Trimming cost V 1 base and J 0 bases, with 10 bases left between them. The CDR3 here is CASSLLPGMNTEAFF. Here the CDR3 DNA reads TGCGCCAGCAGCTTGCTTCCAGGAATGAACACTGAAGCTTTCTTT.

The chain couples TRBV19 to TRBJ1-5, with D unclear. The CDR3 loop spans 13 amino acids. Germline loops: CDR1 LNHDA, CDR2 SQIVND (reference sequence). Trimming removed 5 bases at V and 5 bases at J, with 10 bases between. The CDR3 sequence: CASSYNRDQPQHF. The CDR3 DNA reads as TGTGCCAGTAGTTATAACCGAGATCAGCCCCAGCATTTT.

Regarding this clone: Other DNA sequences from this sample encode an identical CDR3 as well. J is TRBJ1-2 and V is TRBV6-5; tentative D call: TRBD1 (6 bases). The V gene's germline CDR1 is MNHEY and CDR2 SVGAGI. The CDR3 consists of 13 residues. The V end lost 5 bases, the J end lost 2 bases, and 9 bases lay between the germline ends. The CDR3 protein is CASSPQGNYGYTF. The CDR3 bases are TGTGCCAGCAGTCCCCAGGGGAACTATGGCTACACCTTC.

The chain employs TRBV6-5 and TRBJ2-3, with 8 positions matching TRBD1. Looked up from germline, CDR1 is MNHEY and CDR2 is SVGAGI. Trimming cost V 2 bases and J 5 bases; bases outside gene matches: 3. The CDR3 is made up of 14 amino acids. The CDR3 loop is CASSYTDRGDTQYF. In DNA form, the CDR3 reads TGTGCCAGCAGTTACACCGACAGGGGAGATACGCAGTATTTT.

J is TRBJ2-5 and V is TRBV4-1; TRBD1 matches at 7 bases. This CDR3 has 17 amino acids. The trim removed 0 bases at V and 5 bases at J, leaving 12 bases unmatched. Germline CDR1 is MGHRA and CDR2 is YSYEKL. The CDR3 loop is CASSQDADRSVGETQYF. For the CDR3, the DNA is TGCGCCAGCAGCCAAGATGCGGACAGGAGTGTAGGGGAGACCCAGTACTTC.

The chain has TRBV6-5 and TRBJ1-2; D unclear. With 0 bases removed from V and 1 base from J, the gap between germline ends came to 9 bases. The CDR3 runs 15 residues. Germline-derived CDR1 and CDR2 are MNHEY and SVGAGI. The CDR3 region is CASSYSSRDNYGYTF. The CDR3 DNA reads as TGTGCCAGCAGTTACTCCTCGCGGGATAACTATGGCTACACCTTC.

This chain connects TRBV19 to TRBJ1-5; D may be TRBD1 (5 bases). The CDR3 sequence is 14 residues long. In germline, CDR1 is LNHDA, CDR2 SQIVND (reference sequence). Trimming took off 4 bases at V and 9 bases at J, with 16 bases between the two ends. The CDR3 loop is CASSKAKGLRPQHF. The CDR3 nucleotides read TGTGCCAGTAGTAAGGCAAAGGGGTTGCGGCCCCAGCATTTT.

The chain recombines TRBV5-1 with TRBJ2-1; D is uncertain. V dropped 0 bases and J dropped 4 bases, with 11 bases sitting between them. The CDR3 sequence is 15 residues long. CDR1 SGHRS and CDR2 YFSETQ come from the germline V gene. CDR3 bases: TGCGCCAGCAGCTTGGGCAGTATTACGTACAATGAGCAGTTCTTC. This sequence encodes CASSLGSITYNEQFF.

The chain links TRBV6-6 to TRBJ2-1, with 9 bases aligning to TRBD2. Germline V CDR1 and CDR2: MNHNY, SVGAGI (reference sequence). The CDR3 spans 15 residues. After removal of 5 bases from V and 10 bases from J, the junction contained 12 bases not matched to a gene. This CDR3 is CASSPRAGGTGEQFF. Written as DNA, the CDR3 is TGTGCCAGCAGTCCTCGAGCGGGGGGTACAGGAGAGCAGTTCTTC.

To note about this clone: Other DNA sequences of this sample code for an identical CDR3. The CDR3 DNA reads as TGTGCCAGCAGCTTGGGGCAGGGGGGTTATGAAAAACTGTTTTTT. Amino acid sequence: CASSLGQGGYEKLFF. The chain links TRBV5-4 to TRBJ1-4, with TRBD1 matching over 7 bases. The CDR3 contains 15 residues. Germline V gives CDR1 SGHNT, CDR2 YYREEE (reference sequence). Germline trimming cut 0 bases from V and 6 bases from J; bases unmatched to any gene: 5. The entire variable domain, with the rest obtained from reference TRBV5-4 and TRBJ1-4, is as follows: ETGVTQSPTHLIKTRGQQVTLRCSSQSGHNTVSWYQQALGQGPQFIFQYYREEENGRGNFPPRFSGLQFPNYSSELNVNALELDDSALYLCASSLGQGGYEKLFFGSGTQLSVL.

V and J are TRBV3-1 (or the pseudogene TRBV3-2) and TRBJ1-6; no firm D call. Germline CDR1 reads LGHDT; CDR2 reads YNNKEL (reference sequence). V gave up 4 bases and J gave up 9 bases, with 16 bases separating them. There are 15 residues in the CDR3. CDR3 coding DNA: TGTGCCAGCAGCCCGCTCATACAAACCGCTTCACCCCTCCACTTT. Translated, it gives CASSPLIQTASPLHF.

V is TRBV18 and J is TRBJ1-3; no firm D call. From germline, CDR1 is KGHSH and CDR2 LQKENI. The CDR3 has 14 residues. Trimming took 5 bases from V and 0 from J, leaving 8 bases between them. CDR3 loop: CASSEGLSGNTIYF. The DNA of the CDR3 is TGTGCCAGCTCAGAGGGCCTCTCTGGAAACACCATATATTTT.

The V call is TRBV18, the J call TRBJ2-5; a weak D match, TRBD1 (5 bases). V was pared by 0 bases and J by 4 bases, with 9 bases between. Germline CDR1 KGHSH, CDR2 LQKENI. The CDR3 spans 14 residues. The CDR3 loop reads CASSPPARVETQYF. CDR3 DNA: TGTGCCAGCTCACCACCGGCCAGGGTAGAGACCCAGTACTTC. Supplemented by reference TRBV18 and TRBJ2-5, the full variable domain reads NAGVMQNPRHLVRRRGQEARLRCSPMKGHSHVYWYRQLPEEGLKFMVYLQKENIIDESGMPKERFSAEFPKEGPSILRIQQVVRGDSAAYFCASSPPARVETQYFGPGTRLLVL.

The chain is built from TRBV11-2 and TRBJ2-7; TRBD2 matches at 11 bases. The CDR3 extends over 15 amino acids. Germline values: CDR1 SGHAT, CDR2 FQNNGV. After removal of 3 bases from V and 4 bases from J, the junction contained 5 bases not matched to a gene. DNA for the CDR3: TGTGCCAGCAGCTTTACTAGCGGGGGAAAATACGAGCAGTACTTC. Protein: CASSFTSGGKYEQYF.

The chain links TRBV4-1 to TRBJ1-1; the D is unclear. CDR1 is MGHRA, CDR2 YSYEKL, per germline. The CDR3 has 14 residues. The V end was cut by 0 bases, the J end by 4 bases, with 9 bases between. This chain's CDR3 is CASSQDVRITEAFF. The CDR3 region has the DNA TGCGCCAGCAGCCAAGATGTCAGAATCACTGAAGCTTTCTTT.

The CDR3 DNA reads as TGTGCCAGCAGGAGCGGGGGCACATCGTACAATGAGCAGTTCTTC. Translation gives CASRSGGTSYNEQFF. The V call is TRBV27, the J call TRBJ2-1, with 8 bases aligning to TRBD2. The CDR3 extends over 15 amino acids. V was clipped by 6 bases and J by 4 bases; unmatched bases: 8. Germline V gives CDR1 MNHEY, CDR2 SMNVEV (reference sequence).